This T cell receptor (beta chain) was recorded in a study of blood T cells in healthy people across ages. CDR3 size: 15 residues. V lost 1 base, J lost 2 bases, and 11 bases lay in between. Germline CDR1 is SEHNR and CDR2 is FQNEAQ (reference sequence). Using a J-beta primer mix together with a sample-barcoded 5' primer, a second PCR was run for roughly 7 to 12 cycles. Samples each returned at least 2.5 million CDR3-containing paired-end reads. One entry per CDR3 protein, called by TCRdb with MiXCR from the 5' RACE reads. This sample has around 800,000 distinct CDR3 sequences, with around 62% found just once.

This rearrangement joins TRBV7-9 to TRBJ1-2; D is perhaps TRBD1 (6 bases). The TCR was taken from a man aged 25 to 40 in good health. The sample consisted of blood. Here the CDR3 DNA reads TGTGCCAGCAGCTTAGGGGGGGACACCAACTATGGCTACACCTTC. It encodes CASSLGGDTNYGYTF.